The present T cell receptor beta chain was sequenced within a study of a mutant IDH1 vaccine in newly diagnosed glioma. The overall study: Either 4-6 weeks after radiotherapy alone or alongside temozolomide, vaccination was begun. Antecedent treatment encompassed radiotherapy, temozolomide, or their combination; the majority received both. In the visit schedule, V12 fell in week 35, while V13 fell in week 47.

Repertoires were generated with immunoSEQ multiplex PCR, while TCRdb's copy carries only in-frame clones and drops some. The sample lists tens of thousands of clones; roughly 84% were seen once. In its sample, this clone ranks as medium-sized (0.01 to 0.1%). Its target is unknown. Time point given: week 47, end of study. One vaccine dose held 300 ug of mutant IDH1 20-mer peptide and came with topical imiquimod. This sample comprised PBMCs, obtained from a glioma patient whose treatment included an IDH1 peptide vaccine. The sequence came from a man aged 35 to 55 with glioma.

The CDR3 coding sequence is TGTGCCAGCAGCGAGAACACTGAAGCTTTCTTT. Amino acids: CASSENTEAFF. The chain recombines TRBV13 with TRBJ1-1; D is uncertain. The CDR3 length is 11 residues. CDR1 is PRHDT, CDR2 FYEKMQ, per germline (reference sequence). Trimming removed 5 bases from V and 1 base from J, with 2 bases in between.